One TCR beta chain is described in this entry. Antigen unknown. Generated by immunoSEQ multiplex PCR, the TCRdb table keeps only in-frame clones and is missing some. The sample yields some 90,000 clones, around 90% seen once. Time point given: pretreatment peripheral blood. The data belong to a study of PD-L1 blockade in urothelial cancer. Study at large: Blood was tested 3 weeks (second dose) and 6 weeks into treatment.

V lost 3 bases, J lost 6 bases, and 12 bases lay in between. This CDR3 region has 14 residues. The V gene's germline CDR1 is MDHEN and CDR2 SYDVKM. The study's findings and limits: Durable-benefit cases showed more tumor-associated blood clone expansion at 3 weeks.

The genes are TRBV28 and TRBJ2-1; no clear D gene. Sequenced here: PBMCs, sampled around atezolizumab (anti-PD-L1) treatment. The sequence was collected from a woman of 80 years or more with urothelial cancer. The CDR3 DNA reads TGTGCCAGCAGTTTGGCGGTTCGGTTCAATGAGCAGTTCTTC. It specifies CASSLAVRFNEQFF. The variable domain in full, with the rest retrieved from reference TRBV28 and TRBJ2-1, is DVKVTQSSRYLVKRTGEKVFLECVQDMDHENMFWYRQDPGLGLRLIYFSYDVKMKEKGDIPEGYSVSREKKERFSLILESASTNQTSMYLCASSLAVRFNEQFFGPGTRLTVL.